The rows below give T cell receptor beta chains drawn from one sample of a study of blood T cell repertoires in COVID-19. Sequencing used immunoSEQ multiplex PCR; TCRdb keeps in-frame clones, though not all of them. The top ten clones hold about 1.5% of a sample with a few hundred thousand clones, around 91% of them seen once. The sample was PBMCs or T cells enriched from blood (not recorded which). The origin of the receptors is a woman aged 18-30 years with acute COVID-19. CDR3s include the opening cysteine and the closing phenylalanine or tryptophan. Size is stated for part of the rows, as once, few or many counts, or as a class when the clone is expanded.

size | J | V | CDR3
. | TRBJ1-2 | TRBV6-5 | CASSYYRGDNGYTF
. | TRBJ2-1 | TRBV7-9 | CASSLGSGGHNEQFF
. | TRBJ2-1 | TRBV7-7 | CASSLTMQQGANNEQFF
. | TRBJ2-3 | TRBV6-5 | CASSYGAYRGTDTQYF
. | TRBJ2-5 | TRBV7-3 | CASSASGLETQYF
. | TRBJ2-1 | TRBV7-6 | CASSLASGSPHEQFF
once | TRBJ2-3 | TRBV30 | CAWSPDSMRSDTQYF
. | TRBJ1-2 | TRBV7-9 | CASSLLSDTYGYTF
. | TRBJ1-3 | TRBV28 | CASSLSGTGNTIYF
. | TRBJ1-1 | TRBV14 | CASSQEYYTEAFF
. | TRBJ2-5 | TRBV18 | CASSPTVQETQYF
. | TRBJ2-1 | TRBV30 | CACTRGGNEQFF
. | TRBJ2-7 | TRBV7-9 | CASSPRSTSGSSYEQYF
. | TRBJ2-5 | TRBV7-2 | CASSPGQGGTQYF
. | TRBJ2-1 | TRBV9 | CASSVWAVSSYNEQFF
. | TRBJ2-5 | TRBV19 | CASSVRQGGGETQYF
. | TRBJ1-4 | TRBV7-3 | CASSLSGNEKLFF
. | TRBJ2-1 | TRBV28 | CASSPYPASAITTNNEQFF
. | TRBJ2-7 | TRBV2 | CASRRTGPLYEQYF
. | TRBJ2-2 | TRBV7-3 | CASSLGAHRAGTGELFF
once | TRBJ1-2 | TRBV6-6 | CASSYRGGFYGYTF
. | TRBJ2-1 | TRBV5-1 | CASSLGLAGDEQFF
. | TRBJ2-7 | TRBV6-4 | CASSDHTSQSSYEQYF
. | TRBJ2-1 | TRBV6-5 | CASRGGGDPYNEQFF
. | TRBJ2-1 | TRBV7-9 | CASSPGLAAYNEQFF
few | TRBJ2-7 | TRBV12-2 | CASRLAGWGQGTYEQYF
. | TRBJ2-7 | TRBV11-2 | CASSLDPNSGGEQYF
. | TRBJ2-3 | TRBV5-1 | CASQTGGTDTQYF
. | TRBJ1-2 | TRBV5-1 | CASSPPGGGTYGYTF
. | TRBJ1-1 | TRBV5-1 | CASSGLREGETEAFF
. | TRBJ2-7 | TRBV11-2 | CASSLVASGSFAEQYF
. | TRBJ2-1 | TRBV5-1 | CASSLAGTGSYNEQFF
. | TRBJ1-2 | TRBV27 | CASSFHPSEDGYTF
. | TRBJ2-5 | TRBV6-4 | CASSDANKGTGGAETQYF
. | TRBJ2-1 | TRBV20-1 | CSASAQGRYNEQFF
. | TRBJ1-6 | TRBV11-3 | CASSFPRDTDNSPLHF
. | TRBJ2-1 | TRBV23-1 | CASGLIAGYYNEQFF